Presented here are 25 T cell receptor beta chains from one specimen sequenced in a study of cytomegalovirus exposure and HLA in healthy donors. PCR was performed using 60 Vbeta and 13 Jbeta primers. The table came from immunoSEQ multiplex PCR; TCRdb's copy has only in-frame clones and leaves some out. The listing contains some 130,000 clones. The sample taken for sequencing was PBMCs. These receptors came from a woman aged 35 to 49 in good health and CMV-seronegative.

The rearrangement links TRBV7-9 to TRBJ2-7, with TRBD1 matching 7 bases. The junction had 10 bases not matched to a gene; V was cut back by 5 bases and J by 6 bases. The CDR3 loop spans 14 amino acids. Germline assignment: CDR1 SEHNR and CDR2 FQNEAQ (reference sequence). CDR3 nucleotide sequence: TGTGCCAGCAGCCGAGGGCAGGGGGAAGGCGAGCAGTACGTC. Protein product: CASSRGQGEGEQYV.

The chain links TRBV19 to TRBJ2-5; D remains unclear. The V and J ends lost 2 bases and 3 bases respectively, with 7 bases between them. The germline gives CDR1 LNHDA, CDR2 SQIVND (reference sequence). The CDR3 runs to 13 residues. CDR3 protein: CASSISLEETQYF. CDR3 DNA: TGTGCCAGTAGTATAAGTCTAGAAGAGACCCAGTACTTC.

The chain has TRBV12-5 and TRBJ1-1; D is perhaps TRBD1 (5 bases). Germline V gives CDR1 LGHNT, CDR2 FRNRAP. There are 16 residues in the CDR3. The V and J ends lost 0 bases and 0 bases respectively, with 11 bases between them. The CDR3 protein is CASGLVAGRMNTEAFF. The CDR3 coding sequence is TGTGCTAGTGGTTTGGTAGCGGGACGGATGAACACTGAAGCTTTCTTT.

This chain links TRBV9 with TRBJ2-7; tentative D call: TRBD1 (7 bases). The germline V gene has CDR1 SGDLS and CDR2 YYNGEE. This CDR3 contains 14 residues. Trimming left V 3 bases short and J 5 bases short, with 15 bases between. CDR3 sequence (DNA): TGTGCCAGCAGCGGAGGCCAGGGGGGCCACGAGCAGTACTTC. Protein: CASSGGQGGHEQYF.

The chain has TRBV9 and TRBJ2-4; maybe TRBD2 (6 bases). CDR3 length equals 16 residues. Trimming shortened V by 3 bases and J by 5 bases, and 18 bases separated the two germline ends. The germline V gene has CDR1 SGDLS and CDR2 YYNGEE. The CDR3 reads CASSAGVSRLQNIQYF. For the CDR3, the DNA is TGTGCCAGCAGCGCGGGGGTATCGAGACTCCAAAACATTCAGTACTTC.

The chain joins TRBV5-1 to TRBJ2-5; 8 bases are shared with TRBD1. The V and J ends lost 0 bases and 5 bases, in that order; junction bases with no gene match: 6. The germline CDR1 and CDR2 sequences are SGHRS and YFSETQ. This CDR3 is built from 15 residues. The CDR3 spells CASSLVQGAAETQYF. CDR3 sequence (DNA): TGCGCCAGCAGCTTGGTCCAGGGGGCGGCGGAGACCCAGTACTTC.

The genes are TRBV5-5 and TRBJ2-7; TRBD1 matches at 7 bases. V dropped 1 base and J dropped 0; count of bases not matched to a gene: 7. Germline CDR1 is SGHKS and CDR2 is YYEKEE (reference sequence). This CDR3 comprises 16 residues. CDR3 DNA sequence: TGTGCCAGCAGCTTGAAAGCCGGGACAGTCTCCTACGAGCAGTACTTC. This sequence encodes CASSLKAGTVSYEQYF.

V is TRBV10-3 and J is TRBJ2-7, with 11 nucleotides matching TRBD1. The CDR3 runs 14 residues. Germline lookup yields CDR1 ENHRY and CDR2 SYGVKD. J gave up 6 bases and V 5 bases, and 6 bases lay outside the gene matches. CDR3 nucleotides: TGTGCCATCAGTCCTAAGGGGACAGGGGGCGAGCAGTACTTC. As protein: CAISPKGTGGEQYF.

This chain joins TRBV27 and TRBJ1-1; no clear D gene. Trimming shortened V by 6 bases and J by 4 bases, and 18 bases separated the two germline ends. The germline V gene encodes CDR1 MNHEY and CDR2 SMNVEV (reference sequence). The CDR3 totals 15 residues. As DNA, the CDR3 is TGTGCCAGCAGCCATGGACTGGGAACGAGCACTGAAGCTTTCTTT. This sequence encodes CASSHGLGTSTEAFF.

The genes are TRBV7-8 and TRBJ1-3; TRBD1 might be the D (5 bases). Germline V gene sequence: CDR1 SGHVS, CDR2 FQNEAQ. Trimming shortened V by 5 bases and J by 4 bases, and 9 bases separated the two germline ends. The CDR3 extends over 13 amino acids. For the CDR3, the DNA is TGTGCCAGCAGCGACAGCGCCGGAAACACCATATATTTT. It yields the protein CASSDSAGNTIYF.

This chain joins TRBV6-1 and TRBJ2-7; 8 bases line up with TRBD1. Germline V gene lookup returns CDR1 MNHNS and CDR2 SASEGT. The CDR3 has 15 amino acids. Trimming removed 0 bases from V and 3 bases from J; junction bases left unmatched: 4. In DNA form, the CDR3 reads TGTGCCAGCAGTGAAGCGGGGACAGGTTTCTACGAGCAGTACGTC. Translation gives CASSEAGTGFYEQYV.

The J gene is TRBJ1-4, the V gene TRBV15; no firm D call. This CDR3 contains 15 residues. Trimming removed 0 bases from V and 8 bases from J, with 13 bases in between. The germline V gene has CDR1 LNHNV and CDR2 YYDKDF (reference sequence). The CDR3 region has the DNA TGTGCCACCAGCAGAGATCTCGGGCGGGGAGAAAAACTGTTTTTT. Protein: CATSRDLGRGEKLFF.

CDR3 sequence (DNA): TGCGCCAGCAGCCAAGATCTACGCTCTGGGGCCAACGTCCTGACTTTC. Translation gives CASSQDLRSGANVLTF. The rearrangement joins TRBV4-3 to TRBJ2-6; no definite D call. The CDR3 runs to 16 residues. The germline CDR1 and CDR2 sequences are LGHNA and YSLEER. V shed 0 bases and J shed 0 bases, with 6 bases lying between them.

The chain links TRBV21-1 to TRBJ1-1; TRBD1 reflects the table's D call only, with no check against the DNA. TRBV21-1 is listed as a pseudogene. The CDR3 extends over 15 amino acids. CDR3 loop: CASSKKTGRFAEAFF. In nucleotides, the CDR3 is TGTGCCAGCAGCAAAAAGACAGGGAGGTTCGCTGAAGCTTTCTTT.

The genes are TRBV7-9 and TRBJ2-2; TRBD1 matches 9 bases. The V gene's germline CDR1 is SEHNR and CDR2 FQNEAQ (reference sequence). V gave up 3 bases and J gave up 4 bases; unmatched junction bases: 6. The CDR3 is 16 amino acids. The CDR3 DNA is TGTGCCAGCAGCTTCCCCGGGACAGGGTCCACCGGGGAGCTGTTTTTT. Translated, it gives CASSFPGTGSTGELFF. Full variable domain (missing parts from reference TRBV7-9 and TRBJ2-2): DTGVSQNPRHKITKRGQNVTFRCDPISEHNRLYWYRQTLGQGPEFLTYFQNEAQLEKSRLLSDRFSAERPKGSFSTLEIQRTEQGDSAMYLCASSFPGTGSTGELFFGEGSRLTVL.

The chain uses TRBV7-2 and TRBJ1-1; D remains ambiguous. V dropped 1 base and J dropped 1 base, with 10 bases sitting between them. CDR3 length: 15 residues. The germline V gene has CDR1 SGHTA and CDR2 FQGNSA. The CDR3 sequence: CASSLVSVSNTEAFF. The CDR3 DNA sequence: TGTGCCAGCAGCTTAGTATCTGTATCGAACACTGAAGCTTTCTTT.

This sequence joins TRBV7-8 and TRBJ1-5; 7 bases match TRBD1. Germline trimming cut 3 bases from V and 5 bases from J; bases unmatched to any gene: 4. CDR1 SGHVS and CDR2 FQNEAQ come from the germline V gene. CDR3 length equals 14 residues. The CDR3 DNA follows: TGTGCCAGCAGCTTTCGACAGGGAGATCAGCCCCAGCATTTT. Its protein product is CASSFRQGDQPQHF.

The rearrangement joins TRBV28 to TRBJ2-3, with 16 bases aligning to TRBD2. The CDR3 covers 16 residues. V dropped 5 bases and J dropped 8; count of bases not matched to a gene: 7. Germline CDR1 is MDHEN and CDR2 is SYDVKM. CDR3 in DNA: TGTGCCAGCAGTGGGACTAGCGGGGGGGCCGCCCGTACGCAGTATTTT. This encodes CASSGTSGGAARTQYF.

The chain links TRBV6-1 to TRBJ1-4; 7 nucleotides agree with TRBD1. Germline assignment: CDR1 MNHNS and CDR2 SASEGT. This CDR3 contains 13 residues. The V gene end was trimmed by 2 bases and the J gene end by 7 bases; junction bases not matched to a gene: 1. The CDR3 sequence: CASSESGGEKLFF. The DNA of the CDR3 is TGTGCCAGCAGTGAATCAGGGGGTGAAAAACTGTTTTTT.

The chain joins TRBV10-3 to TRBJ1-6; D is unclear. The germline gives CDR1 ENHRY, CDR2 SYGVKD. Trimming pared 2 bases from V and 10 bases from J, leaving 15 bases between. The CDR3 covers 15 residues. The DNA of the CDR3 is TGTGCCATCAGTGAGGTTGTTATCTCTAAGTCACCCCTCCACTTT. This codes for CAISEVVISKSPLHF.

For the CDR3, the DNA is TGTGCCAGCAGCTTAACACGGGGAGTACTGGAGTACGTC. Translated: CASSLTRGVLEYV. The chain links TRBV7-2 to TRBJ2-7, with a weak D call TRBD2 (5 bases). Looked up from germline, CDR1 is SGHTA and CDR2 is FQGNSA. Trimming stripped 2 bases from V and 11 bases from J, with 16 bases between. The length of the CDR3 is 13 residues.

The genes are TRBV7-2 and TRBJ2-7; D is unclear. Germline CDR1 and CDR2: SGHTA and FQGNSA. The CDR3 contains 12 residues. Trimming removed 5 bases at V and 0 bases at J, with 5 bases between. The CDR3 region is CASSRSSYEQYF. Written as DNA, the CDR3 is TGTGCCAGCAGCCGGAGCTCCTACGAGCAGTACTTC.

This rearrangement joins TRBV28 to TRBJ1-4; no clear D gene. This CDR3 has 14 residues. Germline V CDR1 and CDR2: MDHEN, SYDVKM. Trimming pared 7 bases from V and 7 bases from J, leaving 16 bases between. This CDR3 reads CASTRPLRSEKLFF. In DNA, the CDR3 is TGTGCCAGCACTAGACCCCTCCGAAGTGAAAAACTGTTTTTT.

V is TRBV19 and J is TRBJ1-5; no clear D. Trimming took off 5 bases at V and 2 bases at J, with 13 bases between the two ends. This CDR3 is built from 15 residues. Germline V gene lookup returns CDR1 LNHDA and CDR2 SQIVND (reference sequence). The CDR3 here is CASSGQALGNQPQHF. The DNA for the CDR3 is TGTGCCAGTAGTGGCCAGGCCCTGGGCAATCAGCCCCAGCATTTT.

J is TRBJ1-6 and V is TRBV9, with D possibly being TRBD1 (5 bases). The germline gives CDR1 SGDLS, CDR2 YYNGEE. Trimming took 0 bases from V and 7 from J, leaving 8 bases between them. CDR3 length: 14 residues. CDR3 DNA: TGTGCCAGCAGCGTAGTACAGGACAATTCACCCCTCCACTTT. This sequence encodes CASSVVQDNSPLHF.